The clone carrying this T cell receptor (beta chain) was seen once. The data derive from a study of blood T cell repertoires in COVID-19. CDR1 and CDR2 from the germline V gene are LNHDA and SQIVND (reference sequence). V was shortened by 11 bases and J by 2 bases, with 18 bases between the two germline ends. The CDR3 consists of 14 residues. TCRdb's copy holds only in-frame clones and misses some; the assay was immunoSEQ multiplex PCR. The repertoire holds 380,000 or so clones, with about 89% as singletons. The chain combines TRBV19 with TRBJ1-2; no clear D. This TCR was sampled from a man in his forties with acute or convalescent COVID-19. Sequenced: peripheral blood. The CDR3 nucleotides read TGTGCCTCAAGCCATTGGGGAGGGAACTATGGCTACACCTTC. The encoded protein is CASSHWGGNYGYTF.